The 13 T cell receptor beta chains presented below share a single source sample, sequenced in a study of molecular identifiers for immune sequencing clone quantification. MiXCR was run by TCRdb on the PCR reads, yielding one entry per CDR3 protein. The sample yields approximately 550,000 distinct CDR3 sequences, about 26% seen once. The source material was naive CD8+ T cells from blood, with Jurkat cell RNA spiked in. Regarding subset: FACS-sorted CD8+CD4-CCR7+CD45RA+ naive T cells. The source is a human donor in good health. Some libraries in this study had Jurkat cell RNA spiked in.

This clonotype came up once. A much more abundant neighbour one base away suggests this may be a read error. The chain recombines TRBV29-1 with TRBJ2-7, with a weak D call TRBD1 (5 bases). V lost 4 bases and J lost 6, with 13 bases in between. Germline-derived CDR1 and CDR2 are SQVTM and ANQGSEA. CDR3 length: 12 residues. The DNA of the CDR3 is TGCAGCGTTGCTCCAGGGATAGGCGAGCAGTACTTC. Translation: CSVAPGIGEQYF.

The rearrangement joins TRBV30 to TRBJ1-1; D ambiguous. Trimming cost V 8 bases and J 4 bases, with 11 bases left between them. CDR3 length equals 11 residues. The germline V gene encodes CDR1 GTSNPN and CDR2 SVGIG (reference sequence). The CDR3 nucleotides are TGTGCCCTCCGGAGAGGCACTGAAGCTTTCTTT. It encodes CALRRGTEAFF.

The chain combines TRBV7-2 with TRBJ2-1; the D gene could be TRBD1 or TRBD2 (5 bases each). Per the germline V gene, CDR1 is SGHTA and CDR2 is FQGNSA. There are 14 residues in the CDR3. The V and J ends lost 5 bases and 2 bases respectively, with 10 bases between them. The CDR3 DNA reads TGTGCCAGCAGCGTGGGACCCGCCTACAATGAGCAGTTCTTC. It codes for CASSVGPAYNEQFF.

V and J are TRBV3-1 and TRBJ1-2; no clear D. V shed 0 bases and J shed 5 bases, with 16 bases lying between them. The CDR3 extends over 16 amino acids. Germline CDR1 is LGHDT and CDR2 is YNNKEL (reference sequence). The CDR3 sequence is CASSQEIAGPRYGYTF. The CDR3 region has the DNA TGTGCCAGCAGCCAAGAGATTGCCGGGCCCAGGTATGGCTACACCTTC.

This clonotype showed up many times. The rearrangement joins TRBV20-1 to TRBJ2-7, with TRBD2 as a possible D gene (5 bases). V lost 1 base, J lost 1 base, and 14 bases lay in between. Germline lookup yields CDR1 DFQATT and CDR2 SNEGSKA (reference sequence). This CDR3 has 15 residues. CDR3 in DNA: TGCAGTGCTAGAGTAAGAGGGCACTATTCCTACGAGCAGTACTTC. It is translated as CSARVRGHYSYEQYF.

The chain employs TRBV27 and TRBJ1-1; D may be TRBD1 (5 bases). Germline V gives CDR1 MNHEY, CDR2 SMNVEV (reference sequence). Trimming cost V 1 base and J 6 bases, with 12 bases left between them. CDR3 length: 14 amino acids. The CDR3 protein is CASSLFGGRAEAFF. The CDR3 DNA sequence: TGTGCCAGCAGTTTATTTGGGGGAAGAGCTGAAGCTTTCTTT.

Of note for this clonotype: A clone one base away is much larger, so this may be a read error. The V gene is TRBV20-1, the J gene TRBJ2-7, with 12 bases matching TRBD1. The CDR3 covers 17 residues. CDR1 and CDR2 (germline): DFQATT, SNEGSKA (reference sequence). In DNA, the CDR3 is TGCAGTGCTAGAGATTATCAGGGACAGGGGGCGAGCTACGCGCAGTACTTC. It translates to CSARDYQGQGASYAQYF.

This clonotype was seen a handful of times. This chain uses TRBV30 with TRBJ2-2; no definite D call. CDR1 and CDR2 (germline): GTSNPN, SVGIG (reference sequence). V shed 0 bases and J shed 1 base, with 6 bases lying between them. This CDR3 has 14 amino acids. Here the CDR3 reads CAWSVLVNTGELFF. For the CDR3, the DNA is TGTGCCTGGAGTGTTTTAGTGAACACCGGGGAGCTGTTTTTT.

To note about this clonotype: Possible read error: a much larger clone is one base away. The missing conserved phenylalanine or tryptophan at the end of this CDR3 makes a read error likely. The V gene is TRBV12-3 or TRBV12-4, the J gene TRBJ1-1, with 8 bases that match TRBD1. Trimming at V came to 4 bases and at J to 3 bases, leaving 4 bases not matched to a gene. The CDR3 spans 14 residues. CDR3 sequence (DNA): TGTGCCAGCAGTTGGACAGGGTCTGACACTGAAGCTTTCCTT. It translates to CASSWTGSDTEAFL.

This clonotype has a handful of counts. The gene calls are TRBV14 and TRBJ2-5; the match to TRBD1 covers 9 bases. CDR3 length: 17 amino acids. Germline V lookup: CDR1 SGHDN, CDR2 FVKESK. V shed 5 bases, J shed 3 bases, and the junction held 13 bases outside the gene matches. CDR3 in amino acids: CASSKRTGVLVEETQYF. In nucleotides, the CDR3 is TGTGCCAGCAGCAAAAGGACAGGGGTGTTAGTGGAAGAGACCCAGTACTTC.

This clonotype was seen many times. The chain links TRBV27 to TRBJ2-7; 7 bases are a match to TRBD1. This CDR3 is 13 amino acids long. Germline values: CDR1 MNHEY, CDR2 SMNVEV (reference sequence). The junction had 3 bases not matched to a gene; V was cut back by 7 bases and J by 0 bases. The CDR3 nucleotides read TGTGCCAGCACCGGGACAGCCTCCTACGAGCAGTACTTC. Amino acids: CASTGTASYEQYF.

As regards this clonotype: Given a much more abundant clone one base away, this may be a read error. The genes are TRBV30 and TRBJ1-3; D is unclear. The germline V and J ends were trimmed by 4 bases and 3 bases, with 10 bases remaining between them. CDR1 GTSNPN and CDR2 SVGIG come from the germline V gene (reference sequence). The CDR3 sequence is 13 residues long. Here the CDR3 reads CAWNPEHGNTIYF. The CDR3 coding sequence is TGTGCCTGGAACCCGGAGCATGGAAACACCATATATTTT.

The table lists this clonotype with a few counts. J is TRBJ1-5 and V is TRBV4-1, with D hard to call. V lost 0 bases and J 2 bases, leaving 14 bases between the germline ends. This CDR3 is 17 amino acids long. Germline lookup yields CDR1 MGHRA and CDR2 YSYEKL. CDR3 bases: TGCGCCAGCAGCCAAGAACCCCGACAATGGGGCAATCAGCCCCAGCATTTT. Its translation is CASSQEPRQWGNQPQHF.